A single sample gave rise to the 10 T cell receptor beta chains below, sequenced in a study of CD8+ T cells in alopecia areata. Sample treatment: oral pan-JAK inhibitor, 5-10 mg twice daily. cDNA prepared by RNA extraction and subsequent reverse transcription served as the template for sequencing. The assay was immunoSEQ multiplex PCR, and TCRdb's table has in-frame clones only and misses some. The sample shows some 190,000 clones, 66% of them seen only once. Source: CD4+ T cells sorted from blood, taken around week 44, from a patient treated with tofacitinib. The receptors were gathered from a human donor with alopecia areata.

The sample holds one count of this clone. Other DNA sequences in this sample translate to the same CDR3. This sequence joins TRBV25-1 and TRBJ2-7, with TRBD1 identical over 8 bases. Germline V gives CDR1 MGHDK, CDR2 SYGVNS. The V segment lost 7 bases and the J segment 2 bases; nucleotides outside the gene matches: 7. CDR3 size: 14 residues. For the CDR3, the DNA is TGTGCCAGCAAGGGGCAGGGGGCTGCCTACGAGCAGTACTTC. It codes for CASKGQGAAYEQYF.

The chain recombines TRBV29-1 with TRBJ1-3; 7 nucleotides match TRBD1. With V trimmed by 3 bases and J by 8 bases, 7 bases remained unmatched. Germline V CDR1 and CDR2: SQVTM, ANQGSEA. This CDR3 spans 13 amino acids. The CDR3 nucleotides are TGCAGCGTTGATCAGGGGGTCGGAGACACCATATATTTT. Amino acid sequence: CSVDQGVGDTIYF. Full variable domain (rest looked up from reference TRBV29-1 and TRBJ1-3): SAVISQKPSRDICQRGTSLTIQCQVDSQVTMMFWYRQQPGQSLTLIATANQGSEATYESGFVIDKFPISRPNLTFSTLTVSNMSPEDSSIYLCSVDQGVGDTIYFGEGSWLTVV.

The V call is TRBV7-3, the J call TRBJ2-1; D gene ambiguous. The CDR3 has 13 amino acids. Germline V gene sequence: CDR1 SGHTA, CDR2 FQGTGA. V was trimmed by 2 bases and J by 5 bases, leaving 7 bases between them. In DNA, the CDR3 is TGTGCCAGCAGCTTAGGGTCGAACAATGAGCAGTTCTTC. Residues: CASSLGSNNEQFF.

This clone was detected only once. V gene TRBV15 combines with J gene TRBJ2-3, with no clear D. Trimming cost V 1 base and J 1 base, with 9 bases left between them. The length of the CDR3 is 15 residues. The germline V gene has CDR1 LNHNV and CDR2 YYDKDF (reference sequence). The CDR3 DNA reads TGTGCCACCAGCAGAGGCCTGGACGGCACAGATACGCAGTATTTT. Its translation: CATSRGLDGTDTQYF. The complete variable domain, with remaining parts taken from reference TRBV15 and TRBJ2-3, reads DAMVIQNPRYQVTQFGKPVTLSCSQTLNHNVMYWYQQKSSQAPKLLFHYYDKDFNNEADTPDNFQSRRPNTSFCFLDIRSPGLGDTAMYLCATSRGLDGTDTQYFGPGTRLTVL.

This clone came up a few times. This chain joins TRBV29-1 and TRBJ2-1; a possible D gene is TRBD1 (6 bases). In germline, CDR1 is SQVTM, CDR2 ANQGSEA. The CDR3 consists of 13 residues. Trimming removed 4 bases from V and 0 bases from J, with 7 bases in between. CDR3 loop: CSVGGGSYNEQFF. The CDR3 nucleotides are TGCAGCGTTGGAGGGGGCTCCTACAATGAGCAGTTCTTC.

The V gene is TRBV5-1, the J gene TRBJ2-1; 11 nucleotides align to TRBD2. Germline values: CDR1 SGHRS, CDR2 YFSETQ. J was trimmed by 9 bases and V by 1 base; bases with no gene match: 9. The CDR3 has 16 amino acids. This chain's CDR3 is CASSLPASGGFGEQFF. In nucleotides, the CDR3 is TGCGCCAGCAGCTTGCCGGCTAGCGGGGGGTTTGGTGAGCAGTTCTTC.

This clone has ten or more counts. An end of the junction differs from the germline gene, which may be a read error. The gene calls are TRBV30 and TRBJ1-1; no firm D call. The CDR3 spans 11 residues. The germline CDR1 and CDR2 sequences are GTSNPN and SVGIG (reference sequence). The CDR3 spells CAWSVVRAGGF. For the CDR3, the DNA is TGTGCCTGGAGTGTAGTAAGGGCAGGCGGCTTT. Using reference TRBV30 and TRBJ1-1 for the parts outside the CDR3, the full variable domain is SQTIHQWPATLVQPVGSPLSLECTVEGTSNPNLYWYRQAAGRGLQLLFYSVGIGQISSEVPQNLSASRPQDRQFILSSKKLLLSDSGFYLCAWSVVRAGGFGQGTRLTVV.

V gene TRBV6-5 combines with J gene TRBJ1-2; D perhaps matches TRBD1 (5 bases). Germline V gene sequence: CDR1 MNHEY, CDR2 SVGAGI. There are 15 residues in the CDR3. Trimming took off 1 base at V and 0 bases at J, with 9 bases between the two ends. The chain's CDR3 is CASSYFGTSNYGYTF. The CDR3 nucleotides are TGTGCCAGCAGTTACTTCGGGACTTCTAACTATGGCTACACCTTC.

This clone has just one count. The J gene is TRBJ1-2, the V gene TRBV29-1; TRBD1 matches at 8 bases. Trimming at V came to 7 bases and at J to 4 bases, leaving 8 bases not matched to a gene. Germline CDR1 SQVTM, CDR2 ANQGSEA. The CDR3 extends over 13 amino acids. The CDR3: CSAGGQDSYGYTF. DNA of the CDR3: TGCAGCGCTGGGGGACAGGACTCCTATGGCTACACCTTC. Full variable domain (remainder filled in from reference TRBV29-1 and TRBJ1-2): SAVISQKPSRDICQRGTSLTIQCQVDSQVTMMFWYRQQPGQSLTLIATANQGSEATYESGFVIDKFPISRPNLTFSTLTVSNMSPEDSSIYLCSAGGQDSYGYTFGSGTRLTVV.

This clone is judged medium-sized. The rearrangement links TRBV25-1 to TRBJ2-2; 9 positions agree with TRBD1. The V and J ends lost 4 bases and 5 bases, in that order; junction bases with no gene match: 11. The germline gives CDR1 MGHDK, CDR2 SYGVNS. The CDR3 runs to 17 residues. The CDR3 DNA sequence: TGTGCCAGCAGTGCCCAAGGACAGGGGAAAAAGACCGGGGAGCTGTTTTTT. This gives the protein CASSAQGQGKKTGELFF.